This T cell receptor (beta chain) came from a study of vaccination effects on CD4 cells after COVID-19. Across the whole study: Participants completed two doses of the BNT162b2 or mRNA-1273 vaccine.

With respect to this clone: Its antigen is not known.

Germline values: CDR1 SGDLS, CDR2 YYNGEE. The CDR3 extends over 14 amino acids. With V trimmed by 3 bases and J by 7 bases, 3 bases remained unmatched. Prior to sequencing, the ViraFEST assay stimulated PBMC with viral peptide pools, which expanded the antigen-specific CD4+ T cells. Cells that had been cultured for approximately eleven days were the source of isolated CD4+ T cells. All vaccine recipients tested negative for nucleocapsid antibodies and had never contracted SARS-CoV-2 infection. In culture with 10 IU/ml IL-2 and roughly 9.3 ug/ml peptides, PBMC were grown at a few million per well. Profiled with immunoSEQ multiplex PCR; TCRdb holds only in-frame clones, not every one. The table lists about 43,000 clones, around three quarters of them singletons, with 9.5% to 14% in the top ten. Study-wide results and limits: Few convalescent patients were included, and no early post-infection timepoints were sampled.

The rearrangement joins TRBV9 to TRBJ2-2; 10 bases are a match to TRBD1. Source: CD4+ T cells from PBMCs cultured with SARS-CoV-2 spike peptides, taken before COVID-19 vaccination. The sequence came from a human donor who received a COVID-19 vaccine. The CDR3 here is CASSGQGAIGELFF. In DNA form, the CDR3 reads TGTGCCAGCAGCGGACAGGGGGCGATCGGGGAGCTGTTTTTT.